This T cell receptor beta chain originates from a study of technical replicates of blood from several donors (dated by TCRdb to the late 2010s). Trimming at the junction amounts to 0 bases on V and 0 bases on J, and the germline ends lie 14 bases apart. From the germline V gene, CDR1 is SQVTM and CDR2 is ANQGSEA. From cysteine to phenylalanine, the CDR3 is 16 amino acids long. Solely the CDR3 DNA is kept, with 48 bases framed from the first base. The protocol used for the library was the immunoSEQ multiplex PCR assay. TCRdb took over this immuneACCESS table, retaining in-frame rearrangements with V and J assigned. Such tables are incomplete; in checked studies, under half of the missing clones stem from an unresolved V gene, and the remainder is unexplained. The sample data list under 95,000 clones, and about 95% of these were observed just once. The top ten clonotypes cover over 0.25% of the sample.

Comments on this clone: No cognate antigen has been identified for it. Qualities for individual bases were not recorded, and no much larger clone is one base off.

Sequencing used T cells isolated from PBMCs. The sequence was obtained from a human donor in good health. This sequence uses TRBV29-1 and TRBJ1-2; tentative D gene TRBD1, with 5 bases matching. The CDR3: CSVEDQGLGSNYGYTF. The nucleotides read TGCAGCGTTGAAGATCAGGGTCTGGGATCTAACTATGGCTACACCTTC.